This T cell receptor beta chain appears in the sequencing data of a study of CD8+ T cells in alopecia areata. V was cut by 6 bases and J by 1 base, with 10 bases left in between. Germline CDR1 reads MNHEY; CDR2 reads SVGAGI. The CDR3 extends over 14 amino acids. Study-level points and caveats: Mice showed TCR sharing more clearly than patients did, possibly owing to HLA.

Concerning this clone: The antigen is unknown.

RNA was isolated and reverse transcribed to cDNA, the sequencing template. The table came from immunoSEQ multiplex PCR; TCRdb's copy has only in-frame clones and leaves some out. The table records 130,000 to 150,000 clones, about nine tenths of them present only once. The sequence derives from a human donor with alopecia areata. Source: CD8+ T cells sorted from blood, taken at week 0. The chain links TRBV6-5 to TRBJ1-5; D ambiguous. Written as DNA, the CDR3 is TGTGCCAGCAGCCGCAGAGGGAGCAATCAGCCCCAGCATTTT. This translates into CASSRRGSNQPQHF.